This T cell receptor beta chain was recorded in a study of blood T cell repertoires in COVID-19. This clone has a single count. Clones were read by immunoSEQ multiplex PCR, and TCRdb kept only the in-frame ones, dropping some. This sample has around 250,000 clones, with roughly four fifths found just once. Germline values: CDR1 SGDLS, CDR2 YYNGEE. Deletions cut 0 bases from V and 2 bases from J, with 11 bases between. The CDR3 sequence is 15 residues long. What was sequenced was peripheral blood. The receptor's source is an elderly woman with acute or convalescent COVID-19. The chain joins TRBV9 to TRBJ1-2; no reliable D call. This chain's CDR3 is CASSVDPTINYGYTF. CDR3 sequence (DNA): TGTGCCAGCAGCGTAGATCCGACAATAAACTATGGCTACACCTTC.